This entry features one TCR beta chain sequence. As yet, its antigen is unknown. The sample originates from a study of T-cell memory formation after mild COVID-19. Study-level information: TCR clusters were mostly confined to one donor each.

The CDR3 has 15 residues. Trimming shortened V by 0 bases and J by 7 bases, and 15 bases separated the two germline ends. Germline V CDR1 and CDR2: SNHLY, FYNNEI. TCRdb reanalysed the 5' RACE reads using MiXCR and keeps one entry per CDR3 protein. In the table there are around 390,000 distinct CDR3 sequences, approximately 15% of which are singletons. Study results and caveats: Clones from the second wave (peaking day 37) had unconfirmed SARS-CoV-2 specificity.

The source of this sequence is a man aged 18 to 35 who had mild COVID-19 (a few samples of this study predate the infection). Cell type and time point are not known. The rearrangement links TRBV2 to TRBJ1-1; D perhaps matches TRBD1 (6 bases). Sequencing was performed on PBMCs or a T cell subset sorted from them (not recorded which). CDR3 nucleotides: TGTGCCAGCAGTGAAGCGGTATGGGGGCACTTTGAAGCTTTCTTT. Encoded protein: CASSEAVWGHFEAFF.